These 5 T cell receptor beta chains originate from one sample sequenced in a study of blood T cell repertoires in COVID-19. Repertoires were generated with immunoSEQ multiplex PCR, while TCRdb's copy carries only in-frame clones and drops some. The data hold some 96,000 clones, with about 82% observed a single time. The sequencing input was peripheral blood. These receptors all come from a man aged 50-59 years with active or convalescent COVID-19.

The chain carries TRBV4-2 and TRBJ2-1; 9 bases are shared with TRBD2. Germline V gene data show CDR1 as LGHNA and CDR2 as YNFKEQ. V was pared by 4 bases and J by 12 bases, with 13 bases of the junction left unmatched. This CDR3 region has 15 residues. The CDR3 sequence is CASSPGRGGRAMQFF. CDR3 coding DNA: TGTGCCAGCAGCCCGGGGAGGGGCGGGAGGGCCATGCAGTTCTTC.

For the CDR3, the DNA is TGTGCCACCAGTGATTTGGAGGGCTACACCTTC. Amino acid sequence: CATSDLEGYTF. This rearrangement joins TRBV24-1 to TRBJ1-2; no reliable D call. V lost 0 bases and J lost 8, with 3 bases in between. CDR3 length equals 11 residues. Per germline, CDR1 KGHDR and CDR2 SFDVKD.

This clone was counted a few times. The chain combines TRBV2 with TRBJ2-7; the match to TRBD2 covers 15 bases. The V and J ends lost 6 bases and 5 bases, in that order; junction bases with no gene match: 11. The CDR3 has 17 residues. Per germline, CDR1 SNHLY and CDR2 FYNNEI. The CDR3 DNA reads as TGTGCCAGCAGGCGGTGGACTAGCGGGAGGGGGACCCACGAGCAGTACTTC. Its protein is CASRRWTSGRGTHEQYF.

The gene calls are TRBV7-2 and TRBJ2-1; 11 bases are a match to TRBD2. Germline V gene sequence: CDR1 SGHTA, CDR2 FQGNSA. The CDR3 runs 15 residues. V was clipped by 3 bases and J by 6 bases; unmatched bases: 4. CDR3 DNA sequence: TGTGCCAGCAGCTTCACTAGCGGGAGCCTCAATGAGCAGTTCTTC. This codes for CASSFTSGSLNEQFF.

The chain combines TRBV12-3 or TRBV12-4 with TRBJ1-4; D remains ambiguous. The ends were cut back, 4 bases at V and 5 bases at J, with 2 bases in the middle. The CDR3 extends over 11 amino acids. CDR3 coding DNA: TGTGCCAGCAGTTCGAATGAAAAACTGTTTTTT. It codes for CASSSNEKLFF.